This T cell receptor beta chain was captured by sequencing in a study of shared clonotypes between healthy human individuals. Genomic DNA per cell subset filled all wells of several immunoSEQ plates. Sequenced by immunoSEQ multiplex PCR; TCRdb stores in-frame clones only, minus some. The table records about 330,000 clones, more than 75% of them present only once. This clone came up a few times. Its antigen is currently unknown. The CDR3 extends over 12 amino acids. V lost 6 bases and J 7 bases, leaving 13 bases between the germline ends. Germline CDR1 ENHRY, CDR2 SYGVKD. Notes on the study in general: Rarefaction showed sorted-subset sequencing was incomplete despite large depth. In a handful of donors, around 5% of naive CD4 clonotypes appeared in common.

The chain employs TRBV10-3 and TRBJ2-7, with D perhaps TRBD1 or TRBD2 (6 bases each). Sequencing was carried out using memory CD8+ T cells sorted from blood. Subset indicated: CD45RO+ cells pooled with CCR7-negative TemRA cells. This TCR was sampled from a man younger than 30 in good health. CDR3 nucleotides: TGTGCCATCAGCGAGGGGGGATGGGAGCAGTACTTC. Its protein is CAISEGGWEQYF.